Following are 11 T cell receptor beta chains from one sample sequenced in a study of cytomegalovirus exposure and HLA in healthy donors. Use of 60 Vbeta and 13 Jbeta primers characterized the PCR. Repertoires were generated with immunoSEQ multiplex PCR, while TCRdb's copy carries only in-frame clones and drops some. This sample has approximately 97,000 clones, with just under 80% found just once. Sequenced sample: PBMCs. These receptor sequences come from a woman aged 35 to 49 in good health and CMV-seropositive.

The V and J genes are TRBV28 and TRBJ2-3; 8 bases fit TRBD2. CDR1 is MDHEN and CDR2 is SYDVKM in the germline V gene. CDR3 size: 15 residues. The trim removed 3 bases at V and 6 bases at J, leaving 8 bases unmatched. CDR3 sequence (DNA): TGTGCCAGCAGTTTGGGTGGCGGGAGGTGGGATACGCAGTATTTT. Protein product: CASSLGGGRWDTQYF.

This sequence joins TRBV9 and TRBJ2-5; perhaps TRBD2 as D (5 bases). The J call may be incorrect, as the DNA end agrees better with TRBJ2-7. This CDR3 has 13 residues. Germline CDR1 is SGDLS and CDR2 is YYNGEE. The CDR3 is CASSVIATSEQYF. The CDR3 nucleotides read TGTGCCAGCAGCGTTATAGCGACCTCCGAGCAGTACTTC.

The table lists this clone with a count of one. The chain joins TRBV18 to TRBJ2-7, with 7 positions matching TRBD1. The CDR3 runs to 14 residues. Germline values: CDR1 KGHSH, CDR2 LQKENI. Trimming took 1 base from V and 2 from J; bases not matched to a gene: 2. This CDR3 reads CASSPQGATYEQYF. The DNA of the CDR3 is TGTGCCAGCTCACCACAGGGGGCGACCTACGAGCAGTACTTC.

The chain carries TRBV23-1 and TRBJ2-3; 11 nucleotides match TRBD2. TRBV23-1 is known as an ORF, though its function is uncertain. After removal of 0 bases from V and 2 bases from J, the junction contained 7 bases not matched to a gene. The CDR3 consists of 18 residues. The CDR3: CASSQSGPSGRFTDTQYF. The CDR3 nucleotides are TGCGCCAGCAGTCAATCGGGTCCTAGCGGGAGGTTCACAGATACGCAGTATTTT.

The chain employs TRBV2 and TRBJ2-1; possibly TRBD2 for D (6 bases). The CDR3 totals 13 residues. V was trimmed by 4 bases and J by 9 bases, leaving 13 bases between them. The germline V gene has CDR1 SNHLY and CDR2 FYNNEI. The CDR3 protein is CASSGRLVAEQFF. The CDR3 coding sequence is TGTGCCAGCAGTGGCCGACTAGTGGCTGAGCAGTTCTTC.

The V call is TRBV4-1, the J call TRBJ2-5, with D possibly TRBD2 on 5 matching bases. CDR1 is MGHRA, CDR2 YSYEKL, per germline. V lost 3 bases and J lost 11, with 16 bases in between. This CDR3 spans 13 amino acids. CDR3: CASSQLLRGQQYF. In DNA form, the CDR3 reads TGCGCCAGCAGCCAGCTCCTCCGCGGGCAGCAGTACTTC.

This rearrangement joins TRBV4-1 to TRBJ2-7; TRBD2 matches 12 bases. The CDR3 is 15 residues long. The junction had 6 bases not matched to a gene; V was cut back by 0 bases and J by 9 bases. Germline V gene sequence: CDR1 MGHRA, CDR2 YSYEKL. The CDR3 protein is CASSQDSSGRARQYF. CDR3 bases: TGCGCCAGCAGCCAAGATTCTAGCGGGAGGGCCCGGCAGTACTTC.

This chain uses TRBV10-3 with TRBJ1-3; 7 bases line up with TRBD1. V lost 10 bases, J lost 3 bases, and 15 bases stayed unmatched. Germline V gives CDR1 ENHRY, CDR2 SYGVKD. The CDR3 has 16 residues. CDR3 in amino acids: CATSPETGRVGNTIYF. The CDR3 DNA is TGTGCCACAAGTCCCGAGACAGGGAGAGTTGGAAACACCATATATTTT.

This clone was found a few times. The chain has TRBV28 and TRBJ1-5; the D is unclear. The CDR3 length is 13 residues. Per the germline V gene, CDR1 is MDHEN and CDR2 is SYDVKM. V lost 5 bases, J lost 5 bases, and 10 bases lay in between. The CDR3 DNA reads TGTGCCAGCAGTGCCCTCGGTCATCAGCCCCAGCATTTT. Translation: CASSALGHQPQHF.

The gene calls are TRBV15 and TRBJ1-3, with D tentatively TRBD1 (6 bases). Trimming removed 0 bases from V and 0 bases from J, with 15 bases in between. This CDR3 spans 18 amino acids. Germline CDR1 and CDR2: LNHNV and YYDKDF (reference sequence). CDR3 sequence: CATSRDTTGTSSGNTIYF. In nucleotides, the CDR3 is TGTGCCACCAGCAGAGATACGACAGGAACTAGCTCTGGAAACACCATATATTTT. Filled out from reference TRBV15 and TRBJ1-3, the complete variable domain reads DAMVIQNPRYQVTQFGKPVTLSCSQTLNHNVMYWYQQKSSQAPKLLFHYYDKDFNNEADTPDNFQSRRPNTSFCFLDIRSPGLGDTAMYLCATSRDTTGTSSGNTIYFGEGSWLTVV.

This clone came up a few times. The J gene is TRBJ1-1, the V gene TRBV2, with TRBD1 matching 7 bases. CDR1 SNHLY and CDR2 FYNNEI come from the germline V gene. The CDR3 is made up of 14 amino acids. V lost 5 bases and J lost 0; bases outside the gene matches: 3. In DNA form, the CDR3 reads TGTGCCAGCAGTTACAGGGGAATGAACACTGAAGCTTTCTTT. Protein: CASSYRGMNTEAFF.